Listed below are T cell receptor beta chains from one sample, sequenced in a study of blood T cell repertoires in COVID-19. Assay: immunoSEQ multiplex PCR; the TCRdb copy retains only in-frame clones and omits some. The table includes 65,000 to 95,000 clones, 80% detected once. Sequencing was performed on peripheral blood. Receptors were obtained from a woman aged 40-49 years with active or convalescent COVID-19. The CDR3 runs from the conserved cysteine through the conserved F or W. D genes are given only for firm matches. Not every row has a clone size; where given, it reads once, few, many or a size class.

v_call	d_call	cdr3_length	j_call	clone_size	cdr3_aa	cdr3_nt
TRBV28	TRBD2	18	TRBJ2-2	-	CASSLFGLLAGATGELFF	TGTGCCAGCAGTTTATTTGGGTTGTTAGCGGGAGCAACCGGGGAGCTGTTTTTT
TRBV11-3	-	16	TRBJ2-3	-	CASSLARARSTDTQYF	TGTGCCAGCAGCTTAGCCCGAGCGAGGTCGACAGATACGCAGTATTTT
TRBV5-4	TRBD1	13	TRBJ2-1	-	CASSLQGADEQFF	TGTGCCAGCAGCTTACAGGGGGCGGATGAGCAGTTCTTC
TRBV5-1	-	16	TRBJ2-3	-	CASSYKQGGGTDTQYF	TGCGCCAGCAGCTACAAACAGGGAGGGGGCACAGATACGCAGTATTTT
TRBV19	-	14	TRBJ1-5	-	CASSINSGSVAQHF	TGTGCCAGTAGTATAAATTCTGGTTCAGTGGCCCAGCATTTT
TRBV5-1	-	16	TRBJ1-4	-	CASSLGVRDGGEQLFF	TGCGCCAGCAGCTTGGGGGTTCGGGACGGAGGGGAGCAACTGTTTTTT
TRBV21-1	-	13	TRBJ2-7	-	CASTGTASYEQYF	TGTGCCAGCACCGGGACAGCTTCCTACGAGCAGTACTTC
TRBV5-5	-	15	TRBJ2-7	-	CASSSGTLFTGEQYF	TGTGCCAGCAGTTCCGGGACACTATTTACCGGCGAGCAGTACTTC
TRBV5-1	-	16	TRBJ2-5	-	CASSLARGRGSETQYF	TGCGCCAGCAGCTTGGCGCGGGGCAGGGGGTCGGAGACCCAGTACTTC
TRBV7-2	-	13	TRBJ1-4	-	CASRVAGNEKLFF	TGTGCCAGCAGGGTTGCAGGGAATGAAAAACTGTTTTTT
TRBV11-2	-	14	TRBJ2-5	-	CASSSSGEPGTQYF	TGTGCCAGCAGCTCTTCCGGGGAGCCGGGGACCCAGTACTTC
TRBV5-1	TRBD1	15	TRBJ1-5	-	CASSLQGNFGQPQHF	TGCGCCAGCAGCTTACAGGGGAATTTTGGTCAGCCCCAGCATTTT
TRBV5-1	TRBD2	16	TRBJ2-3	once	CASSLGTSGFTDTQYF	TGCGCCAGCAGCTTAGGGACTAGCGGGTTCACAGATACGCAGTATTTT
TRBV7-9	-	16	TRBJ1-2	few	CASSPNYRTADYGYTF	TGTGCCAGCAGCCCCAACTACAGGACAGCAGACTATGGCTACACCTTC
TRBV24-1	TRBD1	16	TRBJ2-5	-	CATSDFGDRGRETQYF	TGTGCCACCAGTGATTTTGGGGACAGGGGCCGGGAGACCCAGTACTTC
TRBV6-2/TRBV6-3	TRBD1	15	TRBJ2-1	-	CASSYLGTGYNEQFF	TGTGCCAGCAGTTACCTCGGGACAGGGTACAATGAGCAGTTCTTC
TRBV29-1	-	16	TRBJ1-2	-	CSVDPRGGLLNYGYTF	TGCAGCGTTGACCCCAGGGGCGGACTCCTAAACTATGGCTACACCTTC
TRBV7-2	TRBD1	16	TRBJ2-5	-	CASSLGMLGQSETQYF	TGTGCCAGCAGCTTAGGGATGTTGGGACAGTCAGAGACCCAGTACTTC
TRBV20-1	-	16	TRBJ2-2	-	CSASTGGAGGLRELFF	TGCAGTGCTAGTACTGGTGGTGCAGGGGGGTTAAGGGAGCTGTTTTTT
TRBV18	-	13	TRBJ2-3	-	CASSPRQGDTQYF	TGTGCCAGCTCACCCAGGCAGGGGGATACGCAGTATTTT
TRBV19	-	14	TRBJ1-2	-	CASSIAQPGYGYTF	TGTGCCAGTAGTATCGCGCAGCCGGGATATGGCTACACCTTC
TRBV13	TRBD2	13	TRBJ2-7	-	CASSPGLDHEQYF	TGTGCCAGCAGCCCGGGACTAGATCACGAGCAGTACTTC
TRBV7-2	-	14	TRBJ1-1	-	CASLLGSTAGNAFF	TGTGCCAGCTTACTAGGGAGCACAGCTGGGAATGCTTTCTTT
TRBV6-1	-	17	TRBJ1-5	-	CASSEMAGWRSNQPQHF	TGTGCCAGCAGTGAAATGGCAGGGTGGCGAAGCAATCAGCCCCAGCATTTT
TRBV15	TRBD2	13	TRBJ2-5	-	CATRRLAGETQYF	TGTGCCACCAGACGACTAGCGGGAGAGACCCAGTACTTC
TRBV5-3	-	13	TRBJ1-2	-	CARSRGDNYGYTF	TGTGCCAGAAGCCGCGGTGATAACTATGGCTACACCTTC
TRBV28	-	14	TRBJ1-6	-	CASRSGDSNSPLHF	TGTGCCAGCAGATCGGGGGATTCGAATTCACCCCTCCACTTT
TRBV28	-	13	TRBJ1-2	once	CASSSPHGYGYTF	TGTGCCAGCAGTTCCCCACATGGCTATGGCTACACCTTC
TRBV7-9	-	15	TRBJ2-1	-	CASSLTVGSYNEQFF	TGTGCCAGCAGCTTAACAGTGGGCTCCTACAATGAGCAGTTCTTC
TRBV18	TRBD2	15	TRBJ2-2	few	CASSPGTSVSGELFF	TGTGCCAGCTCACCGGGGACTAGCGTTTCCGGGGAGCTGTTTTTT
TRBV9	TRBD2	16	TRBJ2-3	-	CASSPRDSGGTDTQYF	TGTGCCAGCAGCCCTCGCGATAGCGGGGGCACAGATACGCAGTATTTT
TRBV19	TRBD1	19	TRBJ1-6	-	CASRSTDRAQRRDNSPLHF	TGTGCCAGTAGGAGTACGGACAGGGCCCAACGGCGGGATAATTCACCCCTCCACTTT
TRBV5-1	-	16	TRBJ1-2	-	CASSLEAVGANYGYTF	TGCGCCAGCAGCTTAGAGGCAGTCGGGGCTAACTATGGCTACACCTTC
TRBV4-1	-	15	TRBJ1-1	-	CASSQDVNLNTEAFF	TGCGCCAGCAGCCAAGATGTAAATCTGAACACTGAAGCTTTCTTT
TRBV27	-	15	TRBJ1-3	-	CASSLAGSPGNTIYF	TGTGCCAGCAGTTTAGCAGGTTCTCCTGGAAACACCATATATTTT